These 18 T cell receptor beta chains share one sample of origin, sequenced in a study of OX40 agonist ivuxolimab in advanced cancers. The library was produced with the immunoSEQ multiplex PCR assay. The clones in this table, taken by TCRdb from immuneACCESS, are in-frame only. Not every clone is retained; where verified, under half of the shortfall comes from an unresolved V gene, and the cause of the rest is unknown. The sample table contains about 100,000 clones; only one count was recorded for approximately 91% of them. The ten largest account for 0.71% of the sample. The sequenced sample was CD4+ or CD8+ T cells sorted from blood, obtained in a trial of the OX40 agonist ivuxolimab. The receptors stem from an adult with an advanced solid tumor such as melanoma, head and neck, liver or kidney cancer.

The V gene is TRBV19, the J gene TRBJ2-1, with 10 bases lining up with TRBD2. Trimming cost V 5 bases and J 3 bases; bases outside gene matches: 7. CDR1 is LNHDA, CDR2 SQIVND, per germline (reference sequence). The CDR3 is 16 amino acids. The chain's CDR3 is CASSPEAGGNYNEQFF. DNA for the CDR3: TGTGCCAGTAGTCCCGAAGCGGGAGGGAACTACAATGAGCAGTTCTTC.

The chain uses TRBV18 and TRBJ1-6; tentatively, D is TRBD1 (6 bases). V was trimmed by 3 bases and J by 6 bases, leaving 12 bases between them. In germline, CDR1 is KGHSH, CDR2 LQKENI. CDR3 size: 15 residues. The CDR3 nucleotides are TGTGCCAGCTCACCGAACAGGGAGGGTAATTCACCCCTCCACTTT. It translates to CASSPNREGNSPLHF.

V is TRBV18 and J is TRBJ1-2, with D possibly matching TRBD1 (6 bases). Germline CDR1 KGHSH, CDR2 LQKENI. V shed 1 base and J shed 6 bases, with 9 bases lying between them. CDR3 length: 13 residues. This chain's CDR3 is CASSPQGENGYTF. The DNA for the CDR3 is TGTGCCAGCTCACCACAGGGGGAGAATGGCTACACCTTC.

The chain couples TRBV4-2 to TRBJ2-2; no clear D. This CDR3 has 14 residues. The V gene's germline CDR1 is LGHNA and CDR2 YNFKEQ. V was clipped by 4 bases and J by 4 bases, with 10 bases between them. In DNA, the CDR3 is TGTGCCAGCAGCCCGGGTCGGCTCACCGGGGAGCTGTTTTTT. It is translated as CASSPGRLTGELFF.

The V gene is TRBV15, the J gene TRBJ2-3; D is perhaps TRBD2 (5 bases). The V end lost 0 bases, the J end lost 0 bases, and 13 bases lay between the germline ends. Germline V CDR1 and CDR2: LNHNV, YYDKDF (reference sequence). This CDR3 spans 17 amino acids. CDR3 sequence (DNA): TGTGCCACCAGCAGAGATCATTCGGACTCCAGCACAGATACGCAGTATTTT. Encoded protein: CATSRDHSDSSTDTQYF.

V is TRBV7-2 and J is TRBJ1-2; 10 bases line up with TRBD1. Per germline, CDR1 SGHTA and CDR2 FQGNSA. CDR3 length: 14 residues. V was clipped by 6 bases and J by 7 bases; unmatched bases: 8. In DNA, the CDR3 is TGTGCCAGCAGTCATAAGGGACAGGGGCCTGGCTACACCTTC. It yields the protein CASSHKGQGPGYTF.

Here the CDR3 DNA reads TGCAGCGTCGAGTCAGGATACTCTGGGGCCAACGTCCTGACTTTC. It translates to CSVESGYSGANVLTF. The rearrangement uses TRBV29-1 and TRBJ2-6; D gene ambiguous. Trimming stripped 6 bases from V and 0 bases from J, with 12 bases between. The CDR3 is 15 residues long. Germline V gene sequence: CDR1 SQVTM, CDR2 ANQGSEA.

This clone has only one observation. This chain links TRBV11-2 with TRBJ1-4, with D uncertain. Trimming stripped 7 bases from V and 4 bases from J, with 13 bases between. In germline, CDR1 is SGHAT, CDR2 FQNNGV. This CDR3 has 14 residues. The CDR3 is CASIPGPSNEKLFF. CDR3 in DNA: TGTGCCAGCATCCCGGGCCCTAGTAATGAAAAACTGTTTTTT.

In DNA, the CDR3 is TGTGCCAGCAGCTCTGGACAGGTTTGGACAGATACGCAGTATTTT. This codes for CASSSGQVWTDTQYF. J is TRBJ2-3 and V is TRBV7-2; TRBD1 aligns across 7 bases. CDR3 size: 15 residues. The V segment lost 4 bases and the J segment 3 bases; nucleotides outside the gene matches: 7. Germline CDR1 and CDR2: SGHTA and FQGNSA.

The V call is TRBV7-9, the J call TRBJ1-2, with 7 nucleotides matching TRBD1. Looked up from germline, CDR1 is SEHNR and CDR2 is FQNEAQ (reference sequence). This CDR3 contains 14 residues. V lost 7 bases, J lost 3 bases, and 8 bases stayed unmatched. CDR3 sequence: CASTFSGTDYGYTF. The CDR3 nucleotides read TGTGCCAGCACTTTCTCCGGGACAGACTATGGCTACACCTTC.

This chain joins TRBV6-6 and TRBJ1-4; D is unclear. Trimming removed 2 bases at V and 0 bases at J, with 4 bases between. Germline V CDR1 and CDR2: MNHNY, SVGAGI (reference sequence). The CDR3 has 14 residues. CDR3 sequence (DNA): TGTGCCAGCAGTTACGGGACAACTAATGAAAAACTGTTTTTT. It translates to CASSYGTTNEKLFF.

This sequence joins TRBV5-1 and TRBJ1-2, with a possible D match to TRBD1 (5 bases). Trimming cost V 0 bases and J 4 bases, with 16 bases left between them. Germline V gene sequence: CDR1 SGHRS, CDR2 YFSETQ. This CDR3 comprises 16 residues. The CDR3 sequence is CASSLAASTDTYGYTF. The CDR3 DNA sequence: TGCGCCAGCAGCTTGGCAGCATCGACAGATACCTATGGCTACACCTTC.

The rearrangement joins TRBV7-6 to TRBJ2-1, with TRBD1 as a possible D gene (5 bases). The V end lost 5 bases, the J end lost 0 bases, and 11 bases lay between the germline ends. In germline, CDR1 is SGHVS, CDR2 FNYEAQ. CDR3 length: 15 amino acids. The CDR3 loop reads CASSTTVSSYNEQFF. In DNA form, the CDR3 reads TGTGCCAGCAGCACGACAGTGAGCTCCTACAATGAGCAGTTCTTC.

This chain joins TRBV2 and TRBJ2-7, with 8 bases aligning to TRBD2. V was pared by 8 bases and J by 6 bases, with 15 bases of the junction left unmatched. The CDR3 consists of 15 residues. Germline V gives CDR1 SNHLY, CDR2 FYNNEI. The DNA of the CDR3 is TGTGCCAGCGGCGGGGGGACTCTCCATCAAGGCGAGCAGTACTTC. Translation gives CASGGGTLHQGEQYF.

The V gene is TRBV6-5, the J gene TRBJ2-7, with 8 bases matching TRBD1. This CDR3 is built from 16 residues. The trim removed 0 bases at V and 4 bases at J, leaving 8 bases unmatched. Germline CDR1 is MNHEY and CDR2 is SVGAGI. CDR3 sequence: CASSYSTAGGAYEQYF. The CDR3 nucleotides read TGTGCCAGCAGTTACTCGACGGCAGGGGGCGCTTACGAGCAGTACTTC.

This chain joins TRBV2 and TRBJ2-5; possibly TRBD1 for D (6 bases). The germline V and J ends were trimmed by 4 bases and 4 bases, with 16 bases remaining between them. The CDR3 sequence is 15 residues long. Germline values: CDR1 SNHLY, CDR2 FYNNEI. The CDR3, as DNA: TGTGCCAGCAGTGTCCAGGGGCAAGGCGTAGAGACCCAGTACTTC. It is translated as CASSVQGQGVETQYF.

The rearrangement uses TRBV5-5 and TRBJ1-1, with a possible D match to TRBD1 (5 bases). Deletions cut 1 base from V and 2 bases from J, with 9 bases between. Germline lookup yields CDR1 SGHKS and CDR2 YYEKEE (reference sequence). The CDR3 runs to 14 residues. For the CDR3, the DNA is TGTGCCAGCAGCTTGATTGACAGAAACACTGAAGCTTTCTTT. Its protein product is CASSLIDRNTEAFF.

CDR3 loop: CASSRDSLNEKLFF. The CDR3 coding sequence is TGTGCCAGCTCAAGGGACAGCCTTAATGAAAAACTGTTTTTT. This chain connects TRBV18 to TRBJ1-4, with 7 bases fitting TRBD1. The CDR3 contains 14 residues. The germline V gene has CDR1 KGHSH and CDR2 LQKENI. The V and J ends lost 5 bases and 4 bases, in that order; junction bases with no gene match: 4.